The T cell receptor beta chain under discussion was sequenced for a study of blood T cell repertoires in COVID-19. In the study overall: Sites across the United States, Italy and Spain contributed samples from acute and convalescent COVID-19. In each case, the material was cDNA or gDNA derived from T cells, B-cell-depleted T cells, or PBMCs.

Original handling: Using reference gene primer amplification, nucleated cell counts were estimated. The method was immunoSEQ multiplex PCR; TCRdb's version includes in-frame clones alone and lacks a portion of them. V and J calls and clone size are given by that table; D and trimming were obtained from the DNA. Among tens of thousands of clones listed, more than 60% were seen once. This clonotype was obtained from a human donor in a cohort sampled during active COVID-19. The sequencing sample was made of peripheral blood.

Written as DNA, the CDR3 is TGCAGCGTGCAACAACAGGGGGCAAATCCCGGGGAGCTGTTTTTT. This translates into CSVQQQGANPGELFF. This chain connects TRBV29-1 to TRBJ2-2, with TRBD1 identical over 9 bases. The CDR3 totals 15 residues. CDR1 is SQVTM and CDR2 is ANQGSEA in the germline V gene. The J segment lost 6 bases and the V segment lost 6 bases, leaving 11 bases of the junction unmatched.